This T cell receptor beta chain came from a study of cytomegalovirus exposure and HLA in healthy donors. With 60 Vbeta and 13 Jbeta primers, the PCR was carried out. TCRdb's table, derived via immunoSEQ multiplex PCR, lists solely in-frame clones and lacks some. The table has over 150,000 clones, approximately 84% seen once. As regards this clone: Antigen: not known.

Germline assignment: CDR1 SGHTA and CDR2 FQGNSA. The CDR3 is made up of 16 amino acids. V lost 0 bases and J lost 7; bases outside the gene matches: 8. The study's findings and limits: Association of a missense DCLRE1C variant with TCR beta V- and J-gene trimming was reported in a later analysis.

What was sequenced was PBMCs. The clonotype was recovered from a woman aged 50 to 60 in good health and CMV-seropositive. The V and J genes are TRBV7-2 and TRBJ2-2; TRBD2 agrees at 7 bases. The CDR3 DNA is TGTGCCAGCAGCTTAGCAGCGGGAATGGGGGGCGGGGAGCTGTTTTTT. This codes for CASSLAAGMGGGELFF.